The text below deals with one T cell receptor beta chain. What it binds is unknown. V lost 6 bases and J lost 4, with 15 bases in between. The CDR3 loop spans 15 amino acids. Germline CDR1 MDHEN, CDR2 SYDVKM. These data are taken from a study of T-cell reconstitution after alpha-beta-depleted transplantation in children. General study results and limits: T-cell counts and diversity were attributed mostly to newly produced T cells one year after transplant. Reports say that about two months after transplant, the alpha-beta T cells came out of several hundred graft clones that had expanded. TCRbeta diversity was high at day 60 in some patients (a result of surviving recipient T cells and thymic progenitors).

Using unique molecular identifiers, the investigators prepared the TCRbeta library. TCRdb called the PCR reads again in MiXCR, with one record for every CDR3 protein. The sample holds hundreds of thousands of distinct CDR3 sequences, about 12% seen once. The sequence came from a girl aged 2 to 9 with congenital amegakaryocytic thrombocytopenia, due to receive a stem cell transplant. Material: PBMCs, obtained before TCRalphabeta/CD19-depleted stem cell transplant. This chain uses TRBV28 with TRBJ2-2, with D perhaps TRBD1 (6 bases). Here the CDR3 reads CASSWTATSTGELFF. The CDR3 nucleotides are TGTGCCAGCAGCTGGACAGCCACGAGCACCGGGGAGCTGTTTTTT.